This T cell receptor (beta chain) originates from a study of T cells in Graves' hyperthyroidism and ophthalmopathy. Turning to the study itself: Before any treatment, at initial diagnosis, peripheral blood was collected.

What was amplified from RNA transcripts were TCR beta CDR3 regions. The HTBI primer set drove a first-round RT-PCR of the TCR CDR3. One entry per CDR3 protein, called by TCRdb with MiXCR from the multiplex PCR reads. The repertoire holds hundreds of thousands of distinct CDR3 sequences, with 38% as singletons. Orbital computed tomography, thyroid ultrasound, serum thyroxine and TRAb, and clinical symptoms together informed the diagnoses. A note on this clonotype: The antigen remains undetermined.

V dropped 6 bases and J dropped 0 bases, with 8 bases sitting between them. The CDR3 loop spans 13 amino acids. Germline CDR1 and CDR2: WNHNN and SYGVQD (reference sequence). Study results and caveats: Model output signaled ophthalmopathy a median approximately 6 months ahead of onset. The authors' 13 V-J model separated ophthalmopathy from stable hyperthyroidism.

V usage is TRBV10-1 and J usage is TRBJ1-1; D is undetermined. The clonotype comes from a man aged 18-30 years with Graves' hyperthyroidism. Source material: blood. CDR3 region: CASRATLNTEAFF. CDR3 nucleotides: TGCGCCAGCAGGGCGACACTGAACACTGAAGCTTTCTTT.